A selection of T cell receptor beta chains follows, all from one sample in a study of cytomegalovirus exposure and HLA in healthy donors. This table comes from immunoSEQ multiplex PCR, and its TCRdb copy is limited to in-frame clones, with some not included. This table holds 200,000 to 250,000 clones, over 75% found once. The sample taken for sequencing was PBMCs. The source of these receptors is a man between 18 and 29 years old in good health and CMV-seropositive. Each CDR3 is given with its conserved first and last residue. D genes are given only for firm matches. Clone size is shown for a subset of rows, as once, few, many or a class of expanded clone.

TRBJ2-5 | . | TRBV5-6 | . | CASSLREQETQYF | TGTGCCAGCAGCTTGCGGGAGCAAGAGACCCAGTACTTC
TRBJ2-2 | once | TRBV30 | . | CASPRGANTGELFF | TGTGCCTCCCCCCGCGGGGCGAACACCGGGGAGCTGTTTTTT
TRBJ2-3 | . | TRBV6-1 | . | CASSNQGSAADTQYF | TGTGCCAGCAGTAATCAGGGTTCTGCCGCAGATACGCAGTATTTT
TRBJ1-2 | few | TRBV7-9 | TRBD1 | CASTDPWGQNHGYTF | TGTGCCAGCACCGATCCTTGGGGACAGAATCATGGCTACACCTTC
TRBJ1-1 | . | TRBV13 | . | CASSNLRGGTEAFF | TGTGCCAGCAGCAACCTAAGGGGCGGGACTGAAGCTTTCTTT
TRBJ2-2 | . | TRBV5-1 | . | CASSPGLTYTGELFF | TGCGCCAGCAGCCCAGGACTGACTTACACCGGGGAGCTGTTTTTT
TRBJ2-1 | . | TRBV6-5 | . | CASSRTAYNEQFF | TGTGCCAGCAGTCGGACCGCCTACAATGAGCAGTTCTTC
TRBJ2-7 | . | TRBV5-1 | . | CASRSWQGTLYEQYF | TGCGCCAGCAGGAGTTGGCAGGGGACACTCTACGAGCAGTACTTC
TRBJ2-2 | . | TRBV4-2 | . | CASSQDLGGTGELFF | TGTGCCAGCAGCCAAGACCTTGGTGGCACCGGGGAGCTGTTTTTT
TRBJ2-7 | . | TRBV4-1 | . | CASSQVVGSYEQYF | TGCGCCAGCAGCCAAGTGGTGGGTTCCTACGAGCAGTACTTC
TRBJ2-7 | once | TRBV5-5 | TRBD2 | CASSTGTSGYEQYF | TGTGCCAGCAGCACCGGGACTAGCGGATACGAGCAGTACTTC
TRBJ1-4 | . | TRBV5-1 | . | CASSLVKATNEKLFF | TGCGCCAGCAGCTTGGTAAAGGCAACTAATGAAAAACTGTTTTTT
TRBJ2-7 | . | TRBV6-5 | . | CASTPSGAYEQYF | TGTGCCAGCACTCCCTCGGGGGCCTACGAGCAGTACTTC
TRBJ2-3 | . | TRBV9 | . | CASSVGLASTDTQYF | TGTGCCAGCAGCGTAGGGCTAGCGAGCACAGATACGCAGTATTTT
TRBJ1-5 | . | TRBV2 | . | CASSEMGGGLNQPQHF | TGTGCCAGCAGTGAAATGGGCGGGGGGCTGAATCAGCCCCAGCATTTT
TRBJ1-1 | . | TRBV5-5 | . | CASRLLGGAEAFF | TGTGCCAGCAGACTGTTGGGGGGAGCTGAAGCTTTCTTT
TRBJ1-1 | once | TRBV11-2 | . | CASSFRETEAFF | TGTGCCAGCAGCTTCCGGGAGACTGAAGCTTTCTTT
TRBJ1-2 | . | TRBV7-6 | . | CASSLAGEGYGYTF | TGTGCCAGCAGCTTAGCTGGGGAGGGCTATGGCTACACCTTC
TRBJ1-1 | . | TRBV7-9 | . | CASSFTPLGSGRLNTEAFF | TGTGCCAGCAGCTTTACACCCCTCGGATCGGGACGGTTGAACACTGAAGCTTTCTTT
TRBJ2-7 | . | TRBV25-1 | . | CASSDPPPGQGLEQYF | TGTGCCAGCAGTGACCCCCCTCCGGGACAAGGTTTGGAGCAGTACTTC
TRBJ1-1 | . | TRBV5-6 | . | CASSLGVNTEAFF | TGTGCCAGCAGCCTCGGAGTCAACACTGAAGCTTTCTTT
TRBJ2-7 | . | TRBV6-1 | . | CASSEVGGQYF | TGTGCCAGCAGTGAAGTGGGCGGGCAGTACTTC
TRBJ1-4 | . | TRBV10-2 | . | CASAQGGEKLFF | TGCGCCAGCGCCCAGGGAGGTGAAAAACTGTTTTTT
TRBJ1-2 | few | TRBV30 | TRBD1 | CAWSQDRAGGYTF | TGTGCCTGGAGTCAGGACAGGGCTGGTGGCTACACCTTC
TRBJ2-5 | . | TRBV7-6 | TRBD2 | CASSWTSGSGETQYF | TGTGCCAGCAGCTGGACTAGCGGGAGCGGGGAGACCCAGTACTTC
TRBJ2-5 | . | TRBV11-2 | . | CASSPSLLAGETQYF | TGTGCCAGCAGCCCATCACTTTTGGCGGGCGAGACCCAGTACTTC
TRBJ1-2 | . | TRBV30 | . | CAWSVGGASYGYTF | TGTGCCTGGAGTGTGGGAGGGGCGAGCTATGGCTACACCTTC
TRBJ2-7 | . | TRBV5-1 | . | CASSLGQGMVSYEQYF | TGCGCCAGCAGCTTGGGGCAGGGAATGGTCTCCTACGAGCAGTACTTC
TRBJ2-3 | once | TRBV27 | TRBD2 | CASSLSGRTTDTQYF | TGTGCCAGCAGTTTGAGCGGGAGAACCACAGATACGCAGTATTTT
TRBJ1-5 | few | TRBV9 | . | CASSVEDSNQPQHF | TGTGCCAGCAGCGTAGAGGATAGCAATCAGCCCCAGCATTTT
TRBJ1-2 | . | TRBV29-1 | . | CSVEWAHYGYTF | TGCAGCGTTGAATGGGCCCACTATGGCTACACCTTC
TRBJ2-1 | . | TRBV19 | . | CASGTPASYNEQFF | TGTGCCTCCGGCACCCCGGCCTCCTACAATGAGCAGTTCTTC
TRBJ2-5 | . | TRBV6-1 | . | CASTTRETQYF | TGTGCCAGCACTACCCGGGAGACCCAGTACTTC
TRBJ1-2 | . | TRBV15 | . | CATSREAAGNYGYTF | TGTGCCACCAGCAGAGAGGCCGCGGGTAACTATGGCTACACCTTC
TRBJ2-7 | . | TRBV18 | . | CASSLNYEQYF | TGTGCCAGCTCTCTAAACTACGAGCAGTACTTC
TRBJ1-2 | . | TRBV4-1 | . | CASSPGPSPGYTF | TGCGCCAGCAGCCCAGGGCCGAGTCCAGGCTACACCTTC
TRBJ1-5 | . | TRBV2 | . | CASSDTVRFDSNQPQHF | TGTGCCAGCAGTGATACCGTCAGGTTCGATAGCAATCAGCCCCAGCATTTT
TRBJ2-1 | . | TRBV4-3 | . | CASRPDPIASQTWSYNEQFF | TGCGCCAGCAGACCGGATCCGATAGCGTCCCAGACATGGTCCTACAATGAGCAGTTCTTC
TRBJ1-2 | . | TRBV6-5 | . | CASREATGDYGYTF | TGTGCCAGCAGAGAAGCGACGGGAGACTATGGCTACACCTTC
TRBJ1-4 | . | TRBV30 | . | CAWSVWGYNEKLFF | TGTGCCTGGAGTGTATGGGGATATAATGAAAAACTGTTTTTT
TRBJ2-3 | . | TRBV7-2 | . | CASSLEGSIADTQYF | TGTGCCAGCAGCTTAGAAGGGAGTATCGCAGATACGCAGTATTTT
TRBJ1-1 | . | TRBV5-1 | . | CASSYDGQPNTEAFF | TGCGCCAGCAGCTACGACGGACAGCCGAACACTGAAGCTTTCTTT
TRBJ2-1 | . | TRBV19 | . | CASSIAGGSYNEQFF | TGTGCCAGTAGTATAGCAGGGGGGTCCTACAATGAGCAGTTCTTC
TRBJ1-2 | . | TRBV7-9 | TRBD1 | CASSSTGGNYGYTF | TGTGCCAGCAGCTCGACAGGGGGCAACTATGGCTACACCTTC
TRBJ2-1 | . | TRBV25-1 | TRBD2 | CASASGTSGISYNEQFF | TGTGCCTCGGCTTCCGGGACTAGCGGGATCTCCTACAATGAGCAGTTCTTC
TRBJ2-7 | once | TRBV5-1 | . | CASSLDQWEQYF | TGCGCCAGCAGCTTGGACCAGTGGGAGCAGTACTTC